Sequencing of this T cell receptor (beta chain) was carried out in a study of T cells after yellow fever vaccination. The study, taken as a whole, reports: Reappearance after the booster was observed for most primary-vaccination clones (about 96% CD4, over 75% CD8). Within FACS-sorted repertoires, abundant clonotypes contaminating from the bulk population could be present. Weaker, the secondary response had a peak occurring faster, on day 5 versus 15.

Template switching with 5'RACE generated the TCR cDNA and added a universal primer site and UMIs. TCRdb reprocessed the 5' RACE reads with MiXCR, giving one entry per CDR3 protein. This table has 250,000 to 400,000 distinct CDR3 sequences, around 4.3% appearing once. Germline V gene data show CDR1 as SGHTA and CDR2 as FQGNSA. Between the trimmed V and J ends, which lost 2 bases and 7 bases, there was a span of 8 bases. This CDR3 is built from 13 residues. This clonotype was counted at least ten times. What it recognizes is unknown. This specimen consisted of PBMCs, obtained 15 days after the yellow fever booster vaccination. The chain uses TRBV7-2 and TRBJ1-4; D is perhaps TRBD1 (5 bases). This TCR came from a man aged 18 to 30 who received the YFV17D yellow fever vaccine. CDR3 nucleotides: TGTGCCAGCAGCTTAAGGGGTGGTGAAAAACTGTTTTTT. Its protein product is CASSLRGGEKLFF.